This TCR beta chain was captured in a study of OX40 agonist ivuxolimab in advanced cancers. Trimming left V 6 bases short and J 4 bases short, with 21 bases between. Germline-derived CDR1 and CDR2 are SEHNR and FQNEAQ (reference sequence). The CDR3 loop spans 16 amino acids. Profiling relied on immunoSEQ multiplex PCR, and the TCRdb table lists in-frame clones only, not all of them. In the table there are about 48,000 clones, around 87% of which are singletons. Systemic immunosuppression or autoimmune disease history was grounds to exclude patients. Sampled blood was obtained at baseline, cycle 4 day 1, and cycle 7 day 1.

The chain couples TRBV7-9 to TRBJ1-1; maybe TRBD1 (5 bases). Here the sequenced sample was CD4+ or CD8+ T cells sorted from blood, taken in a trial of the OX40 agonist ivuxolimab. The clonotype comes from an adult with an advanced solid tumor such as melanoma, head and neck, liver or kidney cancer. Written as DNA, the CDR3 is TGTGCCAGCAGTTTAATAAGCCAGGGTGAGGGCACTGAAGCTTTCTTT. This sequence encodes CASSLISQGEGTEAFF.